This entry concerns a single T cell receptor (beta chain). Its antigen is as yet unknown. After extraction with the RNeasy kit, about 0.45 to 1 ug of the RNA was reverse transcribed using random hexamers. An immunoSEQ multiplex PCR amplified TCR beta CDR3 over 54 Vbeta and 13 Jbeta. TCRdb passed the immunoSEQ multiplex PCR reads through MiXCR, listing each CDR3 protein once. There are about 250,000 distinct CDR3 sequences in the sample; approximately 92% occur only once, and 0.065% to 0.075% lies in the top ten. This sample is drawn from a study of CD8 T cells in Susac syndrome. Study results and caveats: Acknowledgment was made by the study that its TCR sequencing and HLA analysis involved a relatively small number of individuals.

The multiple sclerosis controls comprised treatment-naive patients whose relapsing-remitting disease was stable or active. FACS was used to enrich TEMRA cells, whereas the CD8+ and CD4+ T cells were obtained by negative isolation. There are 15 residues in the CDR3. Trimming took 1 base from V and 7 from J, leaving 16 bases between them. Per the germline V gene, CDR1 is SGHTA and CDR2 is FQGNSA. Sequencing used CD4+ T cells from PBMCs. The chain employs TRBV7-2 and TRBJ1-2; D is uncertain. The receptor comes from a human donor with multiple sclerosis. The CDR3 DNA sequence: TGTGCCAGCAGCTTAGATCTTAGTGGAGGGCGTGGCTACACCTTC. This encodes CASSLDLSGGRGYTF.